The clone carrying this T cell receptor (beta chain) has only a few counts. What it binds is unknown. This sample was included in a study of beta chain features in type 1 diabetes. Markers CD45RO/CCR7/CD25/CD127/CD95/CD27 served to sort CD4+ naive, central memory, regulatory and stem cell-like memory cells. The study, taken as a whole, reports: In every one of the four CD4+ subsets, TCRB CDR3s were moderately but significantly shorter in Type 1 diabetes patients. Because the template was cDNA, high-expressing cells might be over-represented.

Expressed TCRB transcripts were sequenced, since all the RNA that had been isolated was reverse transcribed. Libraries were prepared by immunoSEQ multiplex PCR; TCRdb keeps only in-frame clonotypes and omits some of them. This sample has 250,000 or so clones, with about 14% found just once. The V and J ends lost 4 bases and 10 bases, in that order; junction bases with no gene match: 9. This CDR3 contains 15 residues. Germline CDR1 reads SGHNT; CDR2 reads YYREEE (reference sequence). The sequenced sample consisted of naive CD4+ T cells from blood. The V and J genes are TRBV5-4 and TRBJ2-3, with 13 bases that match TRBD2. The clonotype comes from a man between 25 and 39 years old with type 1 diabetes. The CDR3: CASSPGLAGAVAQYF. CDR3 coding DNA: TGTGCCAGCAGCCCAGGACTAGCGGGAGCGGTGGCGCAGTATTTT.